This TCR beta chain was retrieved from a study of T cell repertoires in cytomegalovirus infection. Looking at the study overall: Public TCR beta signatures indicated both CMV infection and matching HLA type.

Points on this clonotype: The antigen is not known.

CDR3 length equals 14 residues. The junction had 5 bases not matched to a gene; V was cut back by 5 bases and J by 4 bases. The germline V gene encodes CDR1 LNHDA and CDR2 SQIVND (reference sequence). General observations from the study: Cumulative public TCR beta family frequency identified carriers of CMV plus the relevant HLA. Across the ex vivo response, the dominant clonotypes were HLA-C-restricted CMV-specific TCR beta clonotypes.

TCRdb passed the reads through MiXCR, listing each CDR3 protein once. The sample has more than 400,000 distinct CDR3 sequences; 26% are singletons. This chain uses TRBV19 with TRBJ2-3; 8 nucleotides match TRBD2. This clonotype was sampled from a human donor in good health (CMV status not recorded). Some clones in this sample may be carry-over from other donors' samples. Sequenced input: PBMCs. CDR3 region: CASSFGTRADTQYF. CDR3 bases: TGTGCCAGTAGTTTCGGGACTAGGGCAGATACGCAGTATTTT.